These 10 T cell receptor beta chains originate from one sample sequenced in a study of beta chain features in type 1 diabetes. The isolated RNA, all of it, was reverse transcribed, so expressed TCRB transcripts were what got sequenced. Data came from immunoSEQ multiplex PCR; TCRdb stores just in-frame clones and leaves some out. The table records around 280,000 clones, about 7.8% of them present only once. Sequencing was performed on central memory CD4+ T cells from blood. These receptors were collected from a woman under 30 in good health.

The chain uses TRBV7-6 and TRBJ2-5; D unresolved. This CDR3 is built from 13 residues. The germline V gene encodes CDR1 SGHVS and CDR2 FNYEAQ. Between the trimmed V and J ends, which lost 0 bases and 5 bases, there was a span of 7 bases. CDR3: CASSLALYETQYF. The CDR3 DNA is TGTGCCAGCAGCTTAGCCTTATACGAGACCCAGTACTTC. The variable domain in full, with the rest retrieved from reference TRBV7-6 and TRBJ2-5, is GAGVSQSPRYKVTKRGQDVALRCDPISGHVSLYWYRQALGQGPEFLTYFNYEAQQDKSGLPNDRFSAERPEGSISTLTIQRTEQRDSAMYRCASSLALYETQYFGPGTRLLVL.

The V gene is TRBV19, the J gene TRBJ2-7; the D gene is possibly TRBD1 (6 bases). Trimming took off 1 base at V and 4 bases at J, with 14 bases between the two ends. The CDR3 length is 15 residues. Germline V lookup: CDR1 LNHDA, CDR2 SQIVND (reference sequence). The DNA of the CDR3 is TGTGCCAGTAGTATAGGGGACAACGGCTTTTACGAGCAGTACTTC. It yields the protein CASSIGDNGFYEQYF.

This rearrangement joins TRBV29-1 to TRBJ2-7; 7 bases map to TRBD1. This CDR3 is 17 amino acids long. V shed 5 bases and J 1 base; nucleotides not matched to a gene: 17. The germline gives CDR1 SQVTM, CDR2 ANQGSEA. The CDR3 loop reads CSVFLGSRGKFSYEQYV. Here the CDR3 DNA reads TGCAGCGTTTTTCTGGGTAGCAGGGGGAAGTTTTCCTACGAGCAGTACGTC.

This clone appeared a few times. V gene TRBV27 combines with J gene TRBJ2-4; D is possibly TRBD1 (5 bases). Trimming stripped 5 bases from V and 0 bases from J, with 17 bases between. Germline V gene sequence: CDR1 MNHEY, CDR2 SMNVEV (reference sequence). The CDR3 loop spans 17 amino acids. CDR3 nucleotide sequence: TGTGCCAGCAGTCCCCGTGCGACAGCTCTAGCCAAAAACATTCAGTACTTC. Its protein is CASSPRATALAKNIQYF.

This clone was counted only a few times. This chain links TRBV30 with TRBJ1-5; no clear D. This CDR3 is built from 13 residues. CDR1 GTSNPN and CDR2 SVGIG come from the germline V gene (reference sequence). Trimming left V 2 bases short and J 2 bases short, with 7 bases between. The CDR3 loop reads CAWSTEGNQPQHF. DNA of the CDR3: TGTGCCTGGAGTACCGAGGGCAATCAGCCCCAGCATTTT. Looking up the rest from reference TRBV30 and TRBJ1-5 gives the full variable domain: SQTIHQWPATLVQPVGSPLSLECTVEGTSNPNLYWYRQAAGRGLQLLFYSVGIGQISSEVPQNLSASRPQDRQFILSSKKLLLSDSGFYLCAWSTEGNQPQHFGDGTRLSIL.

This clone has a handful of counts. This chain links TRBV11-2 with TRBJ2-3; D is possibly TRBD1 (6 bases). CDR3 length: 15 amino acids. The germline V and J ends were trimmed by 5 bases and 1 base, with 13 bases remaining between them. In germline, CDR1 is SGHAT, CDR2 FQNNGV. Here the CDR3 DNA reads TGTGCCAGCAGCCTCCGATGGACAGGCACAGATACGCAGTATTTT. Translated: CASSLRWTGTDTQYF.

This clone was seen a few times. The chain couples TRBV7-2 to TRBJ2-1, with D maybe TRBD1 (6 bases). V dropped 3 bases and J dropped 6 bases, with 12 bases sitting between them. Germline V gene data show CDR1 as SGHTA and CDR2 as FQGNSA. The CDR3 contains 14 residues. CDR3 nucleotides: TGTGCCAGCAGCTTCGGGCAGGGGACCAATGAGCAGTTCTTC. This codes for CASSFGQGTNEQFF. Combining the CDR3 with reference TRBV7-2 and TRBJ2-1 gives the whole variable domain GAGVSQSPSNKVTEKGKDVELRCDPISGHTALYWYRQSLGQGLEFLIYFQGNSAPDKSGLPSDRFSAERTGGSVSTLTIQRTQQEDSAVYLCASSFGQGTNEQFFGPGTRLTVL.

Regarding this clone: At one of its ends the junction is not consistent with the germline gene, which may arise from a read error. J is TRBJ2-7 and V is TRBV5-4, with TRBD2 as a possible D gene (5 bases). The CDR3 is 14 amino acids. Germline loops: CDR1 SGHNT, CDR2 YYREEE (reference sequence). CDR3 protein: CASSQVGGGYEQYF. In DNA, the CDR3 is TGCGCCAGCAGCCAAGTAGGCGGCGGGTACGAGCAGTACTTC.

Regarding this clone: At one of its ends the junction is not consistent with the germline gene, which may arise from a read error. The V and J genes are TRBV30 and TRBJ2-1, with 10 bases aligning to TRBD1. The length of the CDR3 is 13 residues. Germline CDR1 and CDR2: GTSNPN and SVGIG (reference sequence). The CDR3 sequence: CAWTLTAGTGAVF. The CDR3 nucleotides are TGTGCCTGGACCTTGACCGCCGGGACAGGGGCTGTCTTC.

This chain uses TRBV4-2 with TRBJ2-2, with 8 nucleotides matching TRBD1. Per germline, CDR1 LGHNA and CDR2 YNFKEQ. The trim removed 7 bases at V and 3 bases at J, leaving 10 bases unmatched. The CDR3 has 16 amino acids. Written as DNA, the CDR3 is TGTGCCAGCACCACAGGACAGGGAGATGACACCGGGGAGCTGTTTTTT. As protein: CASTTGQGDDTGELFF.